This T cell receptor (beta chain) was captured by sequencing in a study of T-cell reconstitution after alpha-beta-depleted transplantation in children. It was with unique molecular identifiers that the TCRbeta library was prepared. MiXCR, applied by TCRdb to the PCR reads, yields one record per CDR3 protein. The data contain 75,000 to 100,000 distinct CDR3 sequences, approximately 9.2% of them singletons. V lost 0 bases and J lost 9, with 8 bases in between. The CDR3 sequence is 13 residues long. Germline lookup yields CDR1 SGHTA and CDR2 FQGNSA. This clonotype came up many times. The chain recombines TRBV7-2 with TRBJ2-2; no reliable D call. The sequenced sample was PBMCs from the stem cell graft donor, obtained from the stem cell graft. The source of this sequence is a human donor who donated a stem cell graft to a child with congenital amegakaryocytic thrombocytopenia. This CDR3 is CASSLANFRELFF. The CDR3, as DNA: TGTGCCAGCAGCTTAGCGAACTTTCGGGAGCTGTTTTTT.